This is a list of T cell receptor beta chains from one sample in a study of shared clonotypes between healthy human individuals. Assay: immunoSEQ multiplex PCR; the TCRdb copy retains only in-frame clones and omits some. The table has almost 700,000 clones, about 90% seen once. The specimen was naive CD8+ T cells sorted from blood. The receptors here all came from a young man in good health. Both conserved end residues are part of each CDR3. A D gene is named only where the DNA matches it firmly. For some rows the clone size is stated as once, few or many, or as a class when expanded; others skip it.

abundance: .; j_gene: TRBJ2-2; d_gene: TRBD2; v_gene: TRBV9; CDR3aa: CASSVSGRAGGELFF; CDR3nt: TGTGCCAGCAGCGTAAGCGGGAGGGCAGGCGGGGAGCTGTTTTTT
abundance: once; j_gene: TRBJ1-3; d_gene: .; v_gene: TRBV28; CDR3aa: CASSFRGTGNTIYF; CDR3nt: TGTGCCAGCAGTTTCAGGGGTACTGGAAACACCATATATTTT
abundance: .; j_gene: TRBJ2-1; d_gene: TRBD2; v_gene: TRBV18; CDR3aa: CASSEGGLAGGPGANEQFF; CDR3nt: TGTGCCAGCTCGGAAGGTGGACTAGCGGGAGGGCCCGGGGCCAATGAGCAGTTCTTC
abundance: .; j_gene: TRBJ2-1; d_gene: .; v_gene: TRBV28; CDR3aa: CASSLSLVGEQFF; CDR3nt: TGTGCCAGCAGTTTATCCCTAGTCGGTGAGCAGTTCTTC
abundance: .; j_gene: TRBJ2-3; d_gene: .; v_gene: TRBV7-9; CDR3aa: CASSDESGADTQYF; CDR3nt: TGTGCCAGTTCGGACGAATCCGGCGCAGATACGCAGTATTTT
abundance: .; j_gene: TRBJ2-1; d_gene: .; v_gene: TRBV9; CDR3aa: CASSAGLEVYNEQFF; CDR3nt: TGTGCCAGCAGCGCGGGACTGGAGGTCTACAATGAGCAGTTCTTC
abundance: .; j_gene: TRBJ1-2; d_gene: TRBD1; v_gene: TRBV27; CDR3aa: CASSLSGGSGYTF; CDR3nt: TGTGCCAGCAGTTTATCAGGGGGCAGTGGCTACACCTTC
abundance: .; j_gene: TRBJ2-5; d_gene: TRBD2; v_gene: TRBV7-3; CDR3aa: CASSSGGTQETQYF; CDR3nt: TGTGCCAGCAGCTCGGGAGGCACCCAAGAGACCCAGTACTTC
abundance: .; j_gene: TRBJ1-5; d_gene: .; v_gene: TRBV6-1; CDR3aa: CASKQSKYSNQPQHF; CDR3nt: TGTGCCAGCAAGCAGTCCAAATATAGCAATCAGCCCCAGCATTTT
abundance: once; j_gene: TRBJ2-7; d_gene: .; v_gene: TRBV7-9; CDR3aa: CASSLGAGPVYEQYF; CDR3nt: TGTGCCAGCAGCTTAGGGGCGGGGCCGGTCTACGAGCAGTACTTC
abundance: .; j_gene: TRBJ2-2; d_gene: .; v_gene: TRBV7-2; CDR3aa: CASSWGPINTGELFF; CDR3nt: TGTGCCAGCAGCTGGGGTCCTATAAACACCGGGGAGCTGTTTTTT
abundance: .; j_gene: TRBJ2-7; d_gene: .; v_gene: TRBV27; CDR3aa: CASSTGNRDGSYEQYF; CDR3nt: TGTGCCAGCAGTACAGGGAACCGGGACGGCTCCTACGAGCAGTACTTC
abundance: .; j_gene: TRBJ1-1; d_gene: .; v_gene: TRBV4-1; CDR3aa: CASSQEGGLNTEAFF; CDR3nt: TGCGCCAGCAGCCAAGAGGGGGGCTTGAACACTGAAGCTTTCTTT
abundance: .; j_gene: TRBJ2-7; d_gene: .; v_gene: TRBV29-1; CDR3aa: CSVAEYPHEQYF; CDR3nt: TGCAGCGTTGCCGAGTACCCCCACGAGCAGTACTTC
abundance: .; j_gene: TRBJ2-2; d_gene: .; v_gene: TRBV7-8; CDR3aa: CASGGSRTGELFF; CDR3nt: TGTGCCAGCGGAGGCTCGCGTACCGGGGAGCTGTTTTTT
abundance: .; j_gene: TRBJ2-1; d_gene: .; v_gene: TRBV9; CDR3aa: CASSVEGLTYNEQFF; CDR3nt: TGTGCCAGCAGCGTGGAGGGACTCACCTACAATGAGCAGTTCTTC
abundance: .; j_gene: TRBJ2-7; d_gene: TRBD2; v_gene: TRBV28; CDR3aa: CASSTGTSGHYEQYF; CDR3nt: TGTGCCAGCAGTACGGGGACTAGCGGACACTACGAGCAGTACTTC
abundance: few; j_gene: TRBJ1-5; d_gene: .; v_gene: TRBV10-3; CDR3aa: CAISESNRSSNQPQHF; CDR3nt: TGTGCCATCAGTGAGTCAAACAGGTCGAGCAATCAGCCCCAGCATTTT
abundance: .; j_gene: TRBJ1-1; d_gene: .; v_gene: TRBV7-4; CDR3aa: CASSLFRAENTEAFF; CDR3nt: TGTGCCAGCAGCTTATTTAGGGCGGAGAACACTGAAGCTTTCTTT
abundance: .; j_gene: TRBJ2-7; d_gene: TRBD1; v_gene: TRBV6-1; CDR3aa: CASSRTGYEQYF; CDR3nt: TGTGCCAGCAGTAGGACAGGCTACGAGCAGTACTTC
abundance: once; j_gene: TRBJ2-7; d_gene: TRBD2; v_gene: TRBV2; CDR3aa: CASLGTSGRGAYEQYF; CDR3nt: TGTGCCAGCCTAGGGACTAGCGGCCGTGGGGCCTACGAGCAGTACTTC
abundance: .; j_gene: TRBJ1-2; d_gene: .; v_gene: TRBV19; CDR3aa: CASSILKYSPYGYTF; CDR3nt: TGTGCCAGTAGTATACTGAAGTACAGTCCCTATGGCTACACCTTC
abundance: .; j_gene: TRBJ1-2; d_gene: .; v_gene: TRBV7-8; CDR3aa: CASSEITDYGYTF; CDR3nt: TGTGCCAGCAGCGAAATAACCGACTATGGCTACACCTTC
abundance: .; j_gene: TRBJ2-7; d_gene: .; v_gene: TRBV5-6; CDR3aa: CASSLRRESGGYEQYF; CDR3nt: TGTGCCAGCAGCTTGCGTCGAGAGTCTGGGGGATACGAGCAGTACTTC
abundance: .; j_gene: TRBJ1-4; d_gene: .; v_gene: TRBV4-1; CDR3aa: CASSQEEGEGRKLFF; CDR3nt: TGCGCCAGCAGCCAAGAAGAGGGAGAGGGGCGAAAACTGTTTTTT
abundance: .; j_gene: TRBJ2-3; d_gene: TRBD2; v_gene: TRBV19; CDR3aa: CASSPPLAGVDTQYF; CDR3nt: TGTGCCAGTAGTCCTCCACTAGCGGGAGTGGATACGCAGTATTTT
abundance: .; j_gene: TRBJ1-1; d_gene: .; v_gene: TRBV5-5; CDR3aa: CASSLDLNTEAFF; CDR3nt: TGTGCCAGCAGCTTGGACCTCAACACTGAAGCTTTCTTT
abundance: .; j_gene: TRBJ2-7; d_gene: .; v_gene: TRBV9; CDR3aa: CASSTYGTDPSYEQYF; CDR3nt: TGTGCCAGCAGCACCTACGGGACGGATCCTTCCTACGAGCAGTACTTC
abundance: .; j_gene: TRBJ2-7; d_gene: TRBD1; v_gene: TRBV4-1; CDR3aa: CASSPATGGEQYF; CDR3nt: TGCGCCAGCAGCCCCGCAACAGGGGGCGAGCAGTACTTC
abundance: .; j_gene: TRBJ2-1; d_gene: TRBD1; v_gene: TRBV2; CDR3aa: CASHRGQGYNEQFF; CDR3nt: TGTGCCTCTCATCGGGGACAGGGTTACAATGAGCAGTTCTTC